Shown below are 21 T cell receptor beta chains from a single sample sequenced in a study of identical twins. TCRdb itself ran the 5' RACE reads through MiXCR, one entry per CDR3 protein. The data contain under 900,000 distinct CDR3 sequences, about 12% of them singletons. The same data also went into a second study, on yellow fever vaccine responses in identical twins.

Sequences were obtained from PBMCs. Receptor source: a woman between 18 and 29 years old in good health.

This sequence joins TRBV3-1 and TRBJ2-7; D is undetermined. Germline CDR1 reads LGHDT; CDR2 reads YNNKEL (reference sequence). The V and J ends lost 1 base and 3 bases respectively, with 10 bases between them. The CDR3 runs to 14 residues. This chain's CDR3 is CASSQAVSLYEQYF. CDR3 sequence (DNA): TGTGCCAGCAGCCAAGCTGTTAGCCTCTACGAGCAGTACTTC.

This clonotype has a handful of counts. The V and J genes are TRBV2 and TRBJ2-4; TRBD1 matches at 7 bases. This CDR3 is built from 12 residues. The ends lost 7 bases at V and 7 bases at J; junction bases unmatched: 4. Germline-derived CDR1 and CDR2 are SNHLY and FYNNEI. The CDR3 loop is CASIGTANIQYF. In DNA, the CDR3 is TGTGCCAGCATTGGGACAGCTAACATTCAGTACTTC.

This clonotype was seen a handful of times. The rearrangement uses TRBV20-1 and TRBJ1-2, with 10 bases that match TRBD1. Germline-derived CDR1 and CDR2 are DFQATT and SNEGSKA (reference sequence). This CDR3 region has 13 residues. V was pared by 3 bases and J by 4 bases, with 2 bases of the junction left unmatched. The CDR3 nucleotides read TGCAGTGCTAGCGGACAGGGGGGCTATGGCTACACCTTC. This encodes CSASGQGGYGYTF.

This clonotype turned up a few times. The chain's CDR3 is CASGQTSGSTSEQFF. CDR3 nucleotides: TGTGCTAGTGGCCAAACTAGCGGGAGCACATCTGAGCAGTTCTTC. This rearrangement joins TRBV12-5 to TRBJ2-1; 11 bases agree with TRBD2. From germline, CDR1 is LGHNT and CDR2 FRNRAP. After removal of 6 bases from V and 9 bases from J, the junction contained 10 bases not matched to a gene. The CDR3 runs 15 residues.

This clonotype occurred a few times. V usage is TRBV3-1 and J usage is TRBJ2-5; 7 nucleotides line up with TRBD1. Germline V CDR1 and CDR2: LGHDT, YNNKEL (reference sequence). Germline trimming cut 4 bases from V and 2 bases from J; bases unmatched to any gene: 10. The CDR3 runs to 16 residues. In nucleotides, the CDR3 is TGTGCCAGCAGCCCCCTAGCAGGGGGTTCTCAAGAGACCCAGTACTTC. Translated, it gives CASSPLAGGSQETQYF.

This clonotype has only a few counts. The rearrangement links TRBV11-2 to TRBJ2-7; TRBD2 is a possible D gene (5 bases). Trimming cost V 5 bases and J 6 bases, with 17 bases left between them. This CDR3 has 14 residues. Germline CDR1 SGHAT, CDR2 FQNNGV. The CDR3 bases are TGTGCCAGCAGCCGACTATCCGGACTCCTCGAGCAGTACTTC. Translation gives CASSRLSGLLEQYF. The full variable domain, with the rest looked up from reference TRBV11-2 and TRBJ2-7, is EAGVAQSPRYKIIEKRQSVAFWCNPISGHATLYWYQQILGQGPKLLIQFQNNGVVDDSQLPKDRFSAERLKGVDSTLKIQPAKLEDSAVYLCASSRLSGLLEQYFGPGTRLTVT.

This chain connects TRBV12-3 or TRBV12-4 to TRBJ1-3; D gene unclear. The CDR3 has 14 residues. Deletions cut 3 bases from V and 3 bases from J, with 9 bases between. DNA for the CDR3: TGTGCCAGCAGTTTCGGTAGGGTTGGAAACACCATATATTTT. Translation: CASSFGRVGNTIYF.

The chain joins TRBV29-1 to TRBJ2-3; D is undetermined. CDR3 length equals 12 residues. V lost 7 bases and J 4 bases, leaving 12 bases between the germline ends. The germline V gene encodes CDR1 SQVTM and CDR2 ANQGSEA. Here the CDR3 reads CSAWTLADTQYF. DNA of the CDR3: TGCAGCGCCTGGACCCTGGCAGATACGCAGTATTTT.

V gene TRBV29-1 combines with J gene TRBJ2-7; 7 nucleotides agree with TRBD2. CDR1 is SQVTM and CDR2 is ANQGSEA in the germline V gene. V trimming: 4 bases; J trimming: 4 bases; junction bases outside the gene matches: 7. The CDR3 is made up of 13 amino acids. CDR3 nucleotides: TGCAGCGTTGGACTAGCATCAGGGTACGAGCAGTACTTC. This codes for CSVGLASGYEQYF.

The V and J genes are TRBV28 and TRBJ1-5, with D maybe TRBD1 (5 bases). The V gene's germline CDR1 is MDHEN and CDR2 SYDVKM. V lost 10 bases and J lost 3, with 10 bases in between. The length of the CDR3 is 12 residues. This chain's CDR3 is CAIRDTNQPQHF. CDR3 in DNA: TGTGCCATCAGGGATACCAATCAGCCCCAGCATTTT.

The chain couples TRBV19 to TRBJ2-1; a weak D match, TRBD1 (6 bases). V dropped 7 bases and J dropped 3 bases, with 7 bases sitting between them. There are 12 residues in the CDR3. Looked up from germline, CDR1 is LNHDA and CDR2 is SQIVND (reference sequence). The DNA for the CDR3 is TGTGCCAGTACAGGGGTCTACAATGAGCAGTTCTTC. Translating gives CASTGVYNEQFF.

The CDR3 spells CSEGADRWNTEAFF. In DNA form, the CDR3 reads TGCAGCGAGGGGGCGGACAGGTGGAACACTGAAGCTTTCTTT. This chain uses TRBV20-1 with TRBJ1-1; 7 nucleotides agree with TRBD1. CDR1 DFQATT and CDR2 SNEGSKA come from the germline V gene (reference sequence). CDR3 length equals 14 residues.

The chain combines TRBV5-1 with TRBJ1-2; TRBD1 might be the D (5 bases). The CDR3 loop spans 17 amino acids. Trimming took 0 bases from V and 4 from J, leaving 19 bases between them. The germline gives CDR1 SGHRS, CDR2 YFSETQ. The CDR3 is CASSLAGGRRGTYGYTF. As DNA, the CDR3 is TGCGCCAGCAGCTTGGCCGGTGGGCGGAGAGGGACCTATGGCTACACCTTC.

This clonotype was observed a handful of times. The CDR3 DNA sequence: TGTGCCACCAGGAAGACAGGGCTAGGGGGGGAGCTGTTTTTT. This gives the protein CATRKTGLGGELFF. J is TRBJ2-2 and V is TRBV24-1; 7 nucleotides line up with TRBD1. CDR1 and CDR2 (germline): KGHDR, SFDVKD. After removal of 7 bases from V and 8 bases from J, the junction contained 9 bases not matched to a gene. The CDR3 extends over 14 amino acids.

This chain connects TRBV3-1 to TRBJ1-1; 7 bases fit TRBD1. CDR3 length: 14 residues. The germline CDR1 and CDR2 sequences are LGHDT and YNNKEL (reference sequence). V lost 4 bases to trimming and J lost 4 bases; unmatched junction nucleotides: 6. CDR3 protein: CASSRLQGRTEAFF. CDR3 nucleotides: TGTGCCAGCAGCCGCCTACAGGGGCGCACTGAAGCTTTCTTT.

In its sample, this clonotype was seen many times. The V gene is TRBV5-1, the J gene TRBJ2-2; the D gene is possibly TRBD1 (6 bases). Trimming left V 2 bases short and J 0 bases short, with 8 bases between. CDR1 SGHRS and CDR2 YFSETQ come from the germline V gene. The CDR3 length is 15 residues. CDR3 residues: CASSFGTSNTGELFF. CDR3 bases: TGCGCCAGCAGCTTCGGGACATCGAACACCGGGGAGCTGTTTTTT.

This clonotype occurred once. The rearrangement uses TRBV11-3 and TRBJ2-1; D possibly matches TRBD1 or TRBD2 (5 bases each). This CDR3 spans 15 amino acids. V gave up 7 bases and J gave up 4 bases, with 17 bases separating them. CDR1 and CDR2 from the germline V gene are SGHNT and YENEEA. CDR3 amino acids: CASTTLGDVYNEQFF. CDR3 bases: TGTGCCAGCACCACACTGGGGGACGTTTACAATGAGCAGTTCTTC.

The rearrangement links TRBV19 to TRBJ2-2, with D unclear. Germline V CDR1 and CDR2: LNHDA, SQIVND (reference sequence). Between the trimmed V and J ends, which lost 1 base and 2 bases, there was a span of 5 bases. The CDR3 totals 14 residues. The CDR3 coding sequence is TGTGCCAGTAGTATAGGACTTAACACCGGGGAGCTGTTTTTT. Its protein is CASSIGLNTGELFF. Full variable domain (missing parts from reference TRBV19 and TRBJ2-2): DGGITQSPKYLFRKEGQNVTLSCEQNLNHDAMYWYRQDPGQGLRLIYYSQIVNDFQKGDIAEGYSVSREKKESFPLTVTSAQKNPTAFYLCASSIGLNTGELFFGEGSRLTVL.

This clonotype came up a few times. The chain joins TRBV29-1 to TRBJ2-3; D is perhaps TRBD2 (6 bases). This CDR3 contains 15 residues. Germline lookup yields CDR1 SQVTM and CDR2 ANQGSEA. Between the trimmed V and J ends, which lost 2 bases and 1 base, there was a span of 13 bases. The CDR3 spells CSVETTGDRTDTQYF. The CDR3 DNA reads TGCAGCGTTGAAACAACGGGAGACCGCACAGATACGCAGTATTTT.

The chain employs TRBV6-1 and TRBJ2-1, with D possibly matching TRBD1 (6 bases). Trimming removed 6 bases at V and 13 bases at J, with 25 bases between. Germline V gene data show CDR1 as MNHNS and CDR2 as SASEGT. This CDR3 is built from 15 residues. This CDR3 is CASSTPAQGHTPQFF. The DNA of the CDR3 is TGTGCCAGCAGCACCCCGGCGCAGGGACACACCCCACAGTTCTTC.

This clonotype has only a few counts. The genes are TRBV11-2 and TRBJ2-1; weak D call: TRBD2 (6 bases). The CDR3 consists of 16 residues. CDR1 and CDR2 from the germline V gene are SGHAT and FQNNGV. Deletions cut 0 bases from V and 4 bases from J, with 13 bases between. The CDR3 is CASSLDRGRLYNEQFF. In nucleotides, the CDR3 is TGTGCCAGCAGCTTAGACCGGGGGAGATTATACAATGAGCAGTTCTTC.